These T cell receptor beta chains were read from a single sample in a study of shared clonotypes between healthy human individuals. Repertoires were generated with immunoSEQ multiplex PCR, while TCRdb's copy carries only in-frame clones and drops some. The data contain approximately 2,000,000 clones, approximately 90% of them singletons. Material for sequencing was naive CD4+ T cells from PBMCs. Receptors originate from a young man in good health. Some clones in this sample may be carry-over from other donors' samples. Each CDR3 is given with its conserved first and last residue. A D gene is named only where the DNA matches it firmly. A clone size is listed for some rows: how often the clone was seen (once, few, many), or a class if it is expanded.

>NA|NA|TRBV6-1|TRBJ1-1
CASSEEAETRAFF
TGTGCCAGCAGTGAAGAGGCAGAGACGAGAGCTTTCTTT
>NA|NA|TRBV19|TRBJ2-3
CASTPTGLLTDTQYF
TGTGCCAGTACTCCAACGGGACTCCTGACAGATACGCAGTATTTT
>NA|NA|TRBV6-5|TRBJ2-2
CASSYEATRGTGELFF
TGTGCCAGCAGTTACGAGGCGACTAGGGGCACCGGGGAGCTGTTTTTT
>NA|NA|TRBV7-9|TRBJ2-5
CASSLGWSPAETQYF
TGTGCCAGCAGCTTAGGTTGGTCTCCCGCGGAGACCCAGTACTTC
>NA|NA|TRBV28|TRBJ1-6
CQTSSYNSPLHF
TGCCAGACGAGCTCCTATAATTCACCCCTCCACTTT
>NA|NA|TRBV20-1|TRBJ2-5
CSAEGQKTQYF
TGCAGTGCCGAAGGACAGAAGACCCAGTACTTC
>TRBD1|NA|TRBV6-1|TRBJ1-4
CASSGRQGSHEKLFF
TGTGCCAGCAGTGGGAGACAGGGGTCACACGAAAAACTGTTTTTT
>NA|NA|TRBV5-5|TRBJ1-1
CASSLIYWTEAFF
TGTGCCAGCAGCTTGATTTATTGGACTGAAGCTTTCTTT
>TRBD1|NA|TRBV10-3|TRBJ1-2
CAIGQGDYGYTF
TGTGCCATCGGACAGGGGGACTATGGCTACACCTTC
>TRBD1|NA|TRBV7-2|TRBJ1-3
CASSQKRGQGTGNTIYF
TGTGCCAGCAGCCAGAAGAGGGGACAGGGGACTGGAAACACCATATATTTT
>TRBD2|NA|TRBV5-1|TRBJ2-1
CASTSGSSYNEQFF
TGCGCCAGTACGAGCGGGAGCTCCTACAATGAGCAGTTCTTC
>NA|NA|TRBV5-1|TRBJ2-1
CASSTDSYNEQFF
TGCGCCAGCAGCACGGACAGCTACAATGAGCAGTTCTTC
>NA|NA|TRBV2|TRBJ1-4
CASSVQGFEKLFF
TGTGCCAGCAGTGTGCAGGGTTTTGAAAAACTGTTTTTT
>NA|NA|TRBV5-4|TRBJ1-1
CASSLAGGGEAFF
TGTGCCAGCAGCTTGGCTGGGGGCGGTGAAGCTTTCTTT
>TRBD2|NA|TRBV7-3|TRBJ2-3
CASSPKLSGSPPDTQYF
TGTGCCAGCAGCCCAAAGCTAAGCGGGAGCCCCCCAGATACGCAGTATTTT
>TRBD2|once|TRBV11-2|TRBJ2-1
CASSGLAGLNEQFF
TGTGCCAGCAGCGGACTAGCGGGATTGAATGAGCAGTTCTTC
>TRBD2|NA|TRBV5-1|TRBJ2-3
CASAQAGAPDTQYF
TGCGCCAGCGCCCAAGCGGGAGCACCCGATACGCAGTATTTT
>TRBD1|NA|TRBV7-9|TRBJ2-4
CASSPPPGQDFVAKNIQYF
TGTGCCAGCAGCCCTCCTCCGGGACAGGATTTCGTAGCCAAAAACATTCAGTACTTC
>NA|NA|TRBV5-1|TRBJ1-6
CASSLLGRDNSPLHF
TGCGCCAGCAGTCTTTTAGGGAGAGATAATTCACCCCTCCACTTT
>TRBD2|NA|TRBV15|TRBJ2-1
CATSTPSGGYNEQFF
TGTGCCACCAGCACCCCCAGCGGGGGCTACAATGAGCAGTTCTTC
>TRBD2|NA|TRBV7-9|TRBJ2-7
CASSSSGSIHEQYF
TGTGCCAGCAGCTCTAGCGGGAGTATCCACGAGCAGTACTTC
>NA|NA|TRBV18|TRBJ1-2
CASSPDSNYGYTF
TGTGCCAGCTCACCCGACAGCAACTATGGCTACACCTTC
>NA|NA|TRBV30|TRBJ2-5
CAWSVLRQETQYF
TGTGCCTGGAGTGTTCTGAGACAAGAGACCCAGTACTTC
>TRBD1|once|TRBV15|TRBJ1-3
CATSRDNRGERNTIYF
TGTGCCACCAGCAGAGATAACAGGGGGGAAAGGAACACCATATATTTT
>NA|NA|TRBV14|TRBJ2-2
CASSPYYTNTGELFF
TGTGCCAGCAGCCCATATTACACGAACACCGGGGAGCTGTTTTTT
>NA|NA|TRBV6-5|TRBJ2-3
CASSYSARDTQYF
TGTGCCAGCAGTTACTCCGCCCGAGATACGCAGTATTTT
>TRBD1|NA|TRBV4-3|TRBJ1-4
CASSSWTGENEKLFF
TGCGCCAGCAGCTCGTGGACAGGGGAAAATGAAAAACTGTTTTTT
>NA|NA|TRBV6-6|TRBJ2-3
CASSYSGGRTDTQYF
TGTGCCAGCAGTTACTCCGGCGGTCGCACAGATACGCAGTATTTT
>NA|NA|TRBV7-2|TRBJ1-3
CASSLRLSGNTIYF
TGTGCCAGCAGCTTAAGACTTTCTGGAAACACCATATATTTT
>TRBD2|NA|TRBV7-2|TRBJ2-3
CASSLVSGSVTDTQYF
TGTGCCAGCAGCTTAGTTAGCGGGAGTGTTACAGATACGCAGTATTTT
>TRBD1|NA|TRBV5-1|TRBJ2-5
CASSSTGQGDVTQYF
TGCGCCAGCAGCTCTACCGGACAGGGAGACGTGACCCAGTACTTC
>TRBD2|NA|TRBV18|TRBJ2-3
CASSPLAGVGDTQYF
TGTGCCAGCTCACCGCTAGCGGGAGTAGGAGATACGCAGTATTTT
>TRBD2|NA|TRBV5-1|TRBJ2-3
CASSLGLAGATDTQYF
TGCGCCAGCAGCTTAGGACTAGCGGGAGCCACAGATACGCAGTATTTT
>NA|NA|TRBV7-2|TRBJ1-2
CASSLPGTRKPRLLGYTF
TGTGCCAGCAGCTTGCCCGGGACAAGAAAACCACGTCTTTTGGGCTACACCTTC
>NA|NA|TRBV9|TRBJ1-2
CASSVFSGGPSNYGYTF
TGTGCCAGCAGCGTCTTTTCGGGAGGACCGTCTAACTATGGCTACACCTTC
>TRBD1|once|TRBV11-2|TRBJ2-6
CASSPRDRVANVLTF
TGTGCCAGCAGCCCAAGGGACAGGGTGGCCAACGTCCTGACTTTC
>NA|NA|TRBV4-1|TRBJ2-7
CASSQGLQGNYEQYF
TGCGCCAGCAGCCAAGGTTTACAGGGTAACTACGAGCAGTACTTC
>NA|NA|TRBV28|TRBJ2-7
CASSLLGVPYEQYF
TGTGCCAGCAGTTTATTGGGGGTACCCTACGAGCAGTACTTC
>NA|NA|TRBV2|TRBJ1-2
CASSDTGTVGYTF
TGTGCCAGCAGTGACACAGGGACGGTCGGCTACACCTTC
>NA|few|TRBV6-1|TRBJ1-1
CASSELRVNTEAFF
TGTGCCAGCAGTGAACTCAGGGTTAACACTGAAGCTTTCTTT
>NA|NA|TRBV25-1|TRBJ2-1
CASSRAGSSYNEQFF
TGTGCCAGCAGTAGGGCGGGCAGCTCCTACAATGAGCAGTTCTTC
>NA|NA|TRBV19|TRBJ2-2
CASSGGRGESTGELFF
TGTGCCAGTAGCGGCGGCAGAGGGGAGTCCACCGGGGAGCTGTTTTTT
>TRBD2|NA|TRBV7-9|TRBJ2-4
CASSREREGRLRTKNIQYF
TGTGCCAGCAGCCGCGAGCGGGAGGGCCGGTTACGAACCAAAAACATTCAGTACTTC
>TRBD1|once|TRBV11-2|TRBJ1-4
CASSGQGGLGEKLFF
TGTGCCAGCAGCGGGCAGGGGGGGTTAGGTGAAAAACTGTTTTTT